This T cell receptor (beta chain) appears in the sequencing data of a study of shared clonotypes between healthy human individuals. General study points: Against clonotypes common to all four donors, non-shared ones had lower generation probabilities. Sorted-subset sequencing was shown by rarefaction to be incomplete despite large depth.

Splitting of each subset's genomic DNA was done evenly across several immunoSEQ plates. Profiled with immunoSEQ multiplex PCR; TCRdb holds only in-frame clones, not every one. The table includes 1.5 million to 2.5 million clones, about 95% detected once. As for this clone: Its specificity is unknown.

Trimming left V 4 bases short and J 6 bases short, with 21 bases between. This CDR3 has 15 amino acids. Germline V gene lookup returns CDR1 SQVTM and CDR2 ANQGSEA. CD45RO negativity and positive selection for CCR7 defined naive CD8 cells, a population that excluded terminally differentiated effector memory CD45RA+ cells. Material: naive CD8+ T cells sorted from blood. This chain connects TRBV29-1 to TRBJ1-1; D may be TRBD1 (6 bases). This clonotype originated in a man aged 18 to 35 in good health. The CDR3 is CSVAEPEQGFPEAFF. CDR3 in DNA: TGCAGCGTTGCCGAGCCAGAACAGGGATTTCCTGAAGCTTTCTTT.